Listed below are T cell receptor beta chains from one sample, sequenced in a study of PD-1 blockade in classical Hodgkin lymphoma. Profiling relied on immunoSEQ multiplex PCR, and the TCRdb table lists in-frame clones only, not all of them. The table has under 40,000 clones, 70% to 85% seen once. The sample was peripheral blood mononuclear cells (PBMCs), taken before the fourth cycle of nivolumab. Receptor source: a human donor with classical Hodgkin lymphoma. CDR3s include the opening cysteine and the closing phenylalanine or tryptophan. Each record gives: J gene, D gene, V gene, clone size, CDR3 protein, CDR3 DNA. D genes are given only for firm matches. Not all rows give a size; the values are once, few, many and, for expanded clones, a class.

>TRBJ1-2|.|TRBV4-2|.
CASSQEFTLPSFYGYTF
TGTGCCAGCAGCCAAGAGTTTACCCTCCCCTCCTTCTATGGCTACACCTTC
>TRBJ2-1|TRBD1|TRBV5-1|few
CASSYGTEYNEQFF
TGCGCCAGCAGTTATGGGACAGAATACAATGAGCAGTTCTTC
>TRBJ2-3|TRBD1|TRBV4-3|.
CASSQEGQGLLDTQYF
TGCGCCAGCAGCCAAGAGGGACAGGGACTCCTCGATACGCAGTATTTT
>TRBJ1-3|.|TRBV10-3|.
CAISDAGQGNTIYF
TGTGCCATCAGTGACGCGGGGCAAGGAAACACCATATATTTT
>TRBJ2-5|TRBD2|TRBV19|.
CASSIAGGPETQYF
TGTGCCAGTAGTATAGCGGGGGGGCCGGAGACCCAGTACTTC
>TRBJ2-2|.|TRBV6-4|.
CASSDSIAGELFF
TGTGCCAGCAGTGACTCGATTGCCGGGGAGCTGTTTTTT
>TRBJ1-5|.|TRBV5-1|.
CASSLAEGPGQPQHF
TGCGCCAGCAGCTTGGCGGAAGGGCCAGGGCAGCCCCAGCATTTT
>TRBJ2-6|.|TRBV19|once
CASSVNLPSGANVLTF
TGTGCCAGTAGTGTGAACCTCCCCTCTGGGGCCAACGTCCTGACTTTC
>TRBJ2-7|TRBD1|TRBV7-2|.
CASSSPPGTVYYEQYF
TGTGCCAGCAGTTCCCCCCCCGGGACAGTCTACTACGAGCAGTACTTC
>TRBJ2-7|TRBD1|TRBV11-2|once
CASSFGTGGFYEQYF
TGTGCCAGCAGCTTTGGGACAGGGGGTTTTTACGAGCAGTACTTC
>TRBJ2-7|.|TRBV5-5|.
CASSVDSYEQYF
TGTGCCAGCAGCGTCGACAGTTACGAGCAGTACTTC
>TRBJ1-1|.|TRBV11-3|.
CASSRGQNTEAFF
TGTGCCAGCAGCAGGGGACAGAACACTGAAGCTTTCTTT
>TRBJ2-4|.|TRBV7-2|.
CASSREALAKNIQYF
TGTGCCAGCAGCCGGGAAGCTCTAGCCAAAAACATTCAGTACTTC
>TRBJ2-2|.|TRBV6-5|.
CASSNYGELFF
TGTGCCAGCAGTAATTACGGGGAGCTGTTTTTT
>TRBJ2-3|TRBD1|TRBV30|medium-sized
CAWSVIGTGIRNTQYF
TGTGCCTGGAGTGTAATCGGGACAGGGATACGTAATACGCAGTATTTT
>TRBJ2-4|.|TRBV21-1|.
CASSKVAGLVGGLAKNIQYF
TGTGCCAGCAGCAAAGTAGCCGGCTTGGTGGGGGGACTAGCCAAAAACATTCAGTACTTC
>TRBJ2-7|TRBD1|TRBV5-1|.
CASSQQRTGTYEQYF
TGCGCCAGCAGCCAGCAGAGGACAGGCACCTACGAGCAGTACTTC
>TRBJ1-6|.|TRBV14|few
CASSQVAQNSPLHF
TGTGCCAGCAGCCAGGTAGCTCAGAATTCACCCCTCCACTTT
>TRBJ2-1|TRBD2|TRBV7-2|.
CASSSGLAYNEQFF
TGTGCCAGCAGCTCAGGACTAGCCTACAATGAGCAGTTCTTC
>TRBJ2-3|TRBD2|TRBV5-1|.
CASSFPGGGERNTQYF
TGCGCCAGCAGCTTCCCCGGGGGGGGCGAAAGGAATACGCAGTATTTT
>TRBJ2-5|.|TRBV28|.
CASSFPTSSETQYF
TGTGCCAGCAGTTTCCCGACTAGTTCAGAGACCCAGTACTTC
>TRBJ1-4|.|TRBV5-1|few
CASSLGVMEKRDEKLFF
TGCGCCAGCAGCTTAGGAGTAATGGAGAAGCGGGATGAAAAACTGTTTTTT
>TRBJ2-7|.|TRBV19|.
CASSIVHGREQYF
TGTGCCAGTAGTATAGTTCATGGGCGGGAGCAGTACTTC
>TRBJ1-6|.|TRBV6-1|few
CASSELTVSNSPLHF
TGTGCCAGCAGTGAATTGACAGTTAGTAATTCACCCCTCCACTTT
>TRBJ1-2|.|TRBV7-2|.
CASSLLEYYGYTF
TGTGCCAGCAGCTTATTAGAGTACTATGGCTACACCTTC
>TRBJ2-7|.|TRBV18|.
CASSPTGTSGVHEQYF
TGTGCCAGCTCACCCACCGGGACCTCGGGTGTGCACGAGCAGTACTTC
>TRBJ1-5|TRBD1|TRBV10-3|.
CAISESAGGSNQPQHF
TGTGCCATCAGTGAGTCGGCAGGGGGTAGCAATCAGCCCCAGCATTTT
>TRBJ1-5|TRBD1|TRBV30|.
CAWSVGTGNYQPQHF
TGTGCCTGGAGTGTAGGGACAGGAAATTATCAGCCCCAGCATTTT
>TRBJ2-3|.|TRBV9|.
CASSVGPPPGTQYF
TGTGCCAGCAGCGTAGGTCCCCCTCCCGGTACGCAGTATTTT
>TRBJ2-7|.|TRBV7-5|.
CVRNAAGAFTYEQYF
TGTGTCAGAAACGCAGCCGGGGCTTTCACCTACGAGCAGTACTTC
>TRBJ2-3|TRBD2|TRBV9|few
CASSPTSGGLYNTQYF
TGTGCCAGCAGCCCCACTAGCGGGGGCCTCTACAATACGCAGTATTTT
>TRBJ1-1|TRBD1|TRBV11-2|.
CASSSLAGGLYTEAFF
TGTGCCAGCAGCTCCTTGGCAGGGGGCTTATACACTGAAGCTTTCTTT
>TRBJ2-5|.|TRBV9|.
CASSVGGRVETQYF
TGTGCCAGCAGCGTAGGTGGAAGGGTTGAGACCCAGTACTTC
>TRBJ1-3|.|TRBV7-2|.
CASSLEGLGNTIYF
TGTGCCAGCAGCTTAGAAGGGTTGGGAAACACCATATATTTT
>TRBJ2-7|.|TRBV5-1|few
CASSNGQASNEQYF
TGCGCCAGCAGTAATGGGCAGGCCAGCAACGAGCAGTACTTC
>TRBJ2-7|TRBD1|TRBV4-2|.
CASSRDRGSYEQYF
TGTGCCAGCAGCCGAGACAGGGGCTCCTACGAGCAGTACTTC
>TRBJ2-3|.|TRBV5-1|once
CASSLASYSSTDTQYF
TGCGCCAGCAGCTTGGCTTCTTACTCTAGCACAGATACGCAGTATTTT
>TRBJ2-5|.|TRBV5-1|.
CASSPQATGRNQYF
TGCGCCAGCAGCCCACAGGCGACTGGAAGGAACCAGTACTTC
>TRBJ1-1|TRBD1|TRBV19|.
CASSDRVNTEAFF
TGTGCCAGTAGTGACAGGGTGAACACTGAAGCTTTCTTT
>TRBJ2-5|TRBD2|TRBV7-2|.
CASSLRTSGGRVLPQYF
TGTGCCAGCAGCCTGAGGACTAGCGGGGGGCGAGTACTGCCCCAGTACTTC
>TRBJ2-1|.|TRBV27|once
CASSSSGAGSYNEQFF
TGTGCCAGCAGTTCCTCAGGGGCCGGGAGCTACAATGAGCAGTTCTTC
>TRBJ2-7|TRBD2|TRBV27|.
CASSLRGGSSYEQYF
TGTGCCAGCAGTTTAAGGGGAGGGAGCTCCTACGAGCAGTACTTC
>TRBJ2-2|.|TRBV2|.
CASSVDTGELFF
TGTGCCAGCAGTGTGGACACCGGGGAGCTGTTTTTT
>TRBJ2-2|.|TRBV5-1|.
CASSPARGDTGELFF
TGCGCCAGCAGCCCGGCCCGGGGAGACACCGGGGAGCTGTTTTTT
>TRBJ2-1|.|TRBV10-3|.
CATQGLAYNEQFF
TGTGCCACCCAGGGGTTGGCCTACAATGAGCAGTTCTTC
>TRBJ2-2|.|TRBV7-3|.
CASSLTGPPEGELFF
TGTGCCAGCAGCTTAACGGGACCCCCTGAAGGGGAGCTGTTTTTT
>TRBJ1-2|.|TRBV5-1|few
CASSSTSRAYGYTF
TGCGCCAGCAGCTCCACGAGCAGGGCATATGGCTACACCTTC
>TRBJ2-7|.|TRBV6-6|.
CASSYSPGASYEQYF
TGTGCCAGCAGTTACTCTCCAGGGGCCTCCTACGAGCAGTACTTC
>TRBJ2-3|.|TRBV7-3|.
CASSPQGRGISTDTQYF
TGTGCCAGCAGCCCCCAAGGAAGGGGGATAAGCACAGATACGCAGTATTTT
>TRBJ2-3|TRBD2|TRBV28|few
CASSFAPGLGSLTDTQYF
TGTGCCAGCAGTTTTGCCCCTGGACTAGGGTCCTTAACAGATACGCAGTATTTT
>TRBJ1-6|TRBD1|TRBV10-3|once
CAISESAQGARISYNSPLHF
TGTGCCATCAGTGAGTCTGCACAGGGGGCGAGAATCTCCTATAATTCACCCCTCCACTTT
>TRBJ2-6|.|TRBV5-6|.
CASSPYWGANVLTF
TGTGCCAGCAGCCCTTATTGGGGGGCCAACGTCCTGACTTTC
>TRBJ2-3|.|TRBV5-6|.
CASSLDLGRSTDTQYF
TGTGCCAGCAGCTTGGATTTGGGGCGTAGCACAGATACGCAGTATTTT
>TRBJ1-1|.|TRBV15|few
CATSGTPRGEAFF
TGTGCCACCAGCGGTACTCCCCGTGGGGAAGCTTTCTTT
>TRBJ1-3|TRBD1|TRBV29-1|few
CSVVMQGARGNTIYF
TGCAGCGTGGTGATGCAGGGGGCGAGGGGAAACACCATATATTTT